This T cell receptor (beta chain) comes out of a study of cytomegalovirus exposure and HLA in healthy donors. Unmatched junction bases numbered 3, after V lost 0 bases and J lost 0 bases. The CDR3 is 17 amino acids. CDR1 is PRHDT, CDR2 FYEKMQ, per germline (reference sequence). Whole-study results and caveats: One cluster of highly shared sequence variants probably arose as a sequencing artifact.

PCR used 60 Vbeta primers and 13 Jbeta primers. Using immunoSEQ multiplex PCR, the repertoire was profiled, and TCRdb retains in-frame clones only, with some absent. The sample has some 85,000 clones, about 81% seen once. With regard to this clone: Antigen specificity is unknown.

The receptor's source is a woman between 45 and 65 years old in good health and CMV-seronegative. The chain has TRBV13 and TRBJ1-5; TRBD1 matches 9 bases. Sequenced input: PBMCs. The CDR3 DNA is TGTGCCAGCAGCTTAGGACAGGGGGCCTATAGCAATCAGCCCCAGCATTTT. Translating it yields CASSLGQGAYSNQPQHF.